The T cell receptor (beta chain) under discussion was sequenced for a study of beta chain features in type 1 diabetes. Study-wide background: Investigators examined nearly 110,000,000 sorted cells across all samples. Study results and caveats: The study found moderately but significantly shorter TCRB CDR3s in all four CD4+ subsets of Type 1 diabetes patients.

Every bit of the isolated RNA underwent reverse transcription, so sequencing read expressed TCRB transcripts. Profiled with immunoSEQ multiplex PCR; TCRdb holds only in-frame clones, not every one. The sample consists of roughly 330,000 clones, approximately 13% of them appearing once. Germline V lookup: CDR1 SQVTM, CDR2 ANQGSEA. The CDR3 loop spans 12 amino acids. Trimming shortened V by 3 bases and J by 3 bases, and 8 bases separated the two germline ends. This clone has ten or more counts. Its target is unknown. This chain joins TRBV29-1 and TRBJ2-5; D uncertain. The clonotype was recovered from a woman aged 18-30 years with type 1 diabetes. Sequenced input: naive CD4+ T cells from blood. CDR3 residues: CSVERLKETQYF. In nucleotides, the CDR3 is TGCAGCGTTGAGCGACTGAAAGAGACCCAGTACTTC.